This T cell receptor beta chain is drawn from a study of patients and donors after allogeneic stem cell transplantation. TCRdb analysed the RT-PCR reads with MiXCR anew, one entry per CDR3 protein. The table includes 900,000 to 1,000,000 distinct CDR3 sequences, approximately 18% detected once. This CDR3 contains 16 residues. Germline V gene sequence: CDR1 LGHNA, CDR2 YSLEER. V lost 3 bases, J lost 4 bases, and 15 bases lay in between. The sequenced material came from blood, either unsorted or a sorted T cell fraction (not recorded which). The receptor was isolated from a human donor who was either an allogeneic HSCT recipient or a stem cell or donor lymphocyte infusion donor (not recorded which). It is not recorded whose cells these are; they may come from a transplant donor. The V and J genes are TRBV4-3 and TRBJ2-2; maybe TRBD2 (6 bases). CDR3 coding DNA: TGCGCCAGCAGCCATGCGGGATGGGTGAGCACCGGGGAGCTGTTTTTT. Its translation is CASSHAGWVSTGELFF.